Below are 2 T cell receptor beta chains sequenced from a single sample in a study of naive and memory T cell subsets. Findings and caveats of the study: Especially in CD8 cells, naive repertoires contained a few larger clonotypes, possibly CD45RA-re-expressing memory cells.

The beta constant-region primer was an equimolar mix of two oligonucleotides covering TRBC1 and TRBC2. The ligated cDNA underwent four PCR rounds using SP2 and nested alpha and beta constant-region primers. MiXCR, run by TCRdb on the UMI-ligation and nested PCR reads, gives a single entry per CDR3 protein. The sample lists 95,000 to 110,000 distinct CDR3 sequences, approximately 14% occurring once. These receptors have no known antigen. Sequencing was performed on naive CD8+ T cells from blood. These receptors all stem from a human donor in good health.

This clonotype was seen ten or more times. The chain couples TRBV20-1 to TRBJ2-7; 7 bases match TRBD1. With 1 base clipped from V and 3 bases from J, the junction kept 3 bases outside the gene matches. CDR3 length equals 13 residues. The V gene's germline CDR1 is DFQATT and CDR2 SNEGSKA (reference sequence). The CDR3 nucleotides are TGCAGTGCTAGAGGTCCAGGGGGCTACGAGCAGTACTTC. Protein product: CSARGPGGYEQYF.

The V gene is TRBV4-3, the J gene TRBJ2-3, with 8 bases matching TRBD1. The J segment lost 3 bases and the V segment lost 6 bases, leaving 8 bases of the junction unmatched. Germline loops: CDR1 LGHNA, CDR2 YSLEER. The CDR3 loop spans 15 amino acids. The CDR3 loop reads CASSPGDRRTDTQYF. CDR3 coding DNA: TGCGCCAGCAGTCCCGGGGACAGGAGGACAGATACGCAGTATTTT.